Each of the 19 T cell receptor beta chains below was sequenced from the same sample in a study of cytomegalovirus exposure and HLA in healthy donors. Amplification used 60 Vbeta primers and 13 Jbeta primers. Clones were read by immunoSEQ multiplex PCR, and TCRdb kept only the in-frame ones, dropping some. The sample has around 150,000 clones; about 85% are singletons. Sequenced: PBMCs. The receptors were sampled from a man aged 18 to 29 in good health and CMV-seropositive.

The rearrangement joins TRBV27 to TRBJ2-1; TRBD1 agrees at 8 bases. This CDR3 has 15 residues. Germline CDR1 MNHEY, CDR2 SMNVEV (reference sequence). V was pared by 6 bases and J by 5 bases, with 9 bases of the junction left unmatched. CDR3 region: CASSYADRADNEQFF. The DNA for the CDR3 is TGTGCCAGCAGCTATGCGGACAGGGCGGACAATGAGCAGTTCTTC.

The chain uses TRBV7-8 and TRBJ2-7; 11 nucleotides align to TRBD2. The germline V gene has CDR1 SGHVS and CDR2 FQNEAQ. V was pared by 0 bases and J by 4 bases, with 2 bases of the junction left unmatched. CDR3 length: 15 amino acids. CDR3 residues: CASSLATSGAYEQYF. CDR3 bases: TGTGCCAGCAGCTTAGCGACTAGCGGGGCATACGAGCAGTACTTC.

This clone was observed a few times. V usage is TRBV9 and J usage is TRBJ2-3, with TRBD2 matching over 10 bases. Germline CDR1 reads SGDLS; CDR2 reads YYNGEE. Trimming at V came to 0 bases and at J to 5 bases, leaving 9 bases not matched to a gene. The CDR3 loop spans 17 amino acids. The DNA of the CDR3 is TGTGCCAGCAGCGTAGGGAGCGGGGGGGCCGTTGGAGATACGCAGTATTTT. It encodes CASSVGSGGAVGDTQYF.

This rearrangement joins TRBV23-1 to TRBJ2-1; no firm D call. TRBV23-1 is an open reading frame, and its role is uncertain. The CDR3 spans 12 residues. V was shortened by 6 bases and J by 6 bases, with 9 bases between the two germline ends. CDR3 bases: TGCGCCAGCAGGGGCTCCCCCAATGAGCAGTTCTTC. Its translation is CASRGSPNEQFF.

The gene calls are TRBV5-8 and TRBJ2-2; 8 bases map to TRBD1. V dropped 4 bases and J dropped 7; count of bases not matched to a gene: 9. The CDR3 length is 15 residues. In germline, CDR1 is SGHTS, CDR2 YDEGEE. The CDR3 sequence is CASSHWTGNIGELFF. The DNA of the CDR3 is TGTGCCAGCAGCCATTGGACAGGGAATATCGGGGAGCTGTTTTTT.

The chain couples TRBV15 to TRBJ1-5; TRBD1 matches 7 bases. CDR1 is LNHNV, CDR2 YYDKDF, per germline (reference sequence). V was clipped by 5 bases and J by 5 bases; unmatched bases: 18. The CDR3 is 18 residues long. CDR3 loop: CATSGSGPGQALDQPQHF. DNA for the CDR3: TGTGCCACCAGCGGCAGTGGGCCTGGACAGGCATTGGATCAGCCCCAGCATTTT.

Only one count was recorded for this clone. In DNA form, the CDR3 reads TGTGCCAGCAGCTTGGGGGGGGATTTAGCCAAAAACATTCAGTACTTC. Translation gives CASSLGGDLAKNIQYF. This chain links TRBV5-4 with TRBJ2-4; weak D call: TRBD2 (6 bases). Germline V gene lookup returns CDR1 SGHNT and CDR2 YYREEE (reference sequence). Deletions cut 0 bases from V and 0 bases from J, with 10 bases between. This CDR3 has 16 amino acids.

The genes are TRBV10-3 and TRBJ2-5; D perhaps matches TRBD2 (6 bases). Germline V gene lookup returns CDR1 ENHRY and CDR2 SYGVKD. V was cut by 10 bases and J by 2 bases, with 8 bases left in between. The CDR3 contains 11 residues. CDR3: CATGTQETQYF. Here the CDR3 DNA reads TGTGCCACCGGGACTCAAGAGACCCAGTACTTC.

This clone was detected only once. CDR3 coding DNA: TGTGCCTTCATCCGGACAGAGACCTTAGAAAAACTGTTTTTT. It encodes CAFIRTETLEKLFF. This chain joins TRBV30 and TRBJ1-4; D possibly corresponds to TRBD1 (6 bases). The CDR3 runs 14 residues. The germline V and J ends were trimmed by 7 bases and 8 bases, with 20 bases remaining between them. Germline V lookup: CDR1 GTSNPN, CDR2 SVGIG (reference sequence). The full variable domain, with the rest looked up from reference TRBV30 and TRBJ1-4, is SQTIHQWPATLVQPVGSPLSLECTVEGTSNPNLYWYRQAAGRGLQLLFYSVGIGQISSEVPQNLSASRPQDRQFILSSKKLLLSDSGFYLCAFIRTETLEKLFFGSGTQLSVL.

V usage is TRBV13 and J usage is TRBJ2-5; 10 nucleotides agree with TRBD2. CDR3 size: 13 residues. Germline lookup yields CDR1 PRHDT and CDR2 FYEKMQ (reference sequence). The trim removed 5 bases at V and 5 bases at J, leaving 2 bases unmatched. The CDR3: CASSLGLAETQYF. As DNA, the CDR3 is TGTGCCAGCAGCCTGGGACTAGCGGAGACCCAGTACTTC.

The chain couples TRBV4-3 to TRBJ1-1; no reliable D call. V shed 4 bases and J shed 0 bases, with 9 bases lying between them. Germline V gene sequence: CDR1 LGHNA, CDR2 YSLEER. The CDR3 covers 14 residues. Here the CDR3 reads CASSRRALNTEAFF. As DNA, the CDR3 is TGCGCCAGCAGCCGGCGGGCCTTGAACACTGAAGCTTTCTTT.

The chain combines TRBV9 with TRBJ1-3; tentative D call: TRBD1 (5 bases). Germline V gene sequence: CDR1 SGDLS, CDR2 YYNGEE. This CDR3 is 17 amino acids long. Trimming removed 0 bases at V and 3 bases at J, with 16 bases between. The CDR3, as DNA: TGTGCCAGCAGCGTAGAGGGGCGGCAGACAGTTGGAAACACCATATATTTT. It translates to CASSVEGRQTVGNTIYF.

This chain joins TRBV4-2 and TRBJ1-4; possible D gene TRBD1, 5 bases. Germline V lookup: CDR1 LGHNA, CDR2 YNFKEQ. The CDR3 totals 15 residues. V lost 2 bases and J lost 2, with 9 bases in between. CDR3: CASSQSDTTNEKLFF. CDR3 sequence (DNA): TGTGCCAGCAGCCAATCGGACACGACTAATGAAAAACTGTTTTTT.

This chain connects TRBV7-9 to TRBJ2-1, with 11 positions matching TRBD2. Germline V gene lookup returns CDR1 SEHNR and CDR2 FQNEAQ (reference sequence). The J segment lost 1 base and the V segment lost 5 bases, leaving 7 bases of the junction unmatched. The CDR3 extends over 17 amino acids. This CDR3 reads CASSESTSGESYNEQFF. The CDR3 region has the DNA TGTGCCAGCAGCGAGTCGACTAGCGGGGAGTCCTACAATGAGCAGTTCTTC.

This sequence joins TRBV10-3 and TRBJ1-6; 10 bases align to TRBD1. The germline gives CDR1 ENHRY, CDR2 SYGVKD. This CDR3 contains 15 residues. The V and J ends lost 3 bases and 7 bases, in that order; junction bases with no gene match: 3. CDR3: CAISDSDRGNSPLHF. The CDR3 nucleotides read TGTGCCATCAGTGACTCGGACAGGGGGAATTCACCCCTCCACTTT.

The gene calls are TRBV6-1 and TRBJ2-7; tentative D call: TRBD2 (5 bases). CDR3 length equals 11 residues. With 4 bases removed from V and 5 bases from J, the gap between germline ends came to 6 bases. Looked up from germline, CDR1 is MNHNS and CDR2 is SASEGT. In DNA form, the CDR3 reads TGTGCCAGCAGTGTGAGGGACGAGCAGTACTTC. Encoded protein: CASSVRDEQYF.

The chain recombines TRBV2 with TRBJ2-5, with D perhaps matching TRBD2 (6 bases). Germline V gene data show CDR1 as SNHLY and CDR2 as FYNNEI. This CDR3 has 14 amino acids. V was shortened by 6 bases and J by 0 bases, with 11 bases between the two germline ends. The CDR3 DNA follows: TGTGCCAGCAGGTCCATAGCGGACCAAGAGACCCAGTACTTC. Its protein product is CASRSIADQETQYF.

CDR3 DNA sequence: TGTGCCAGCAGTGACGAGGCGAACACTGAAGCTTTCTTT. The encoded protein is CASSDEANTEAFF. The rearrangement joins TRBV6-4 to TRBJ1-1, with D uncertain. This CDR3 has 13 amino acids. V shed 2 bases and J shed 1 base, with 5 bases lying between them. Germline CDR1 MRHNA, CDR2 SNTAGT.

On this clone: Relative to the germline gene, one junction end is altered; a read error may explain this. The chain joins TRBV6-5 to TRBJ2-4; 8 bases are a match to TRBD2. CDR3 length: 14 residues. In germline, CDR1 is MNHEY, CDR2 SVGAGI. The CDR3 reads CASRPPGTRNSQYF. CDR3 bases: TGTGCCAGCAGACCCCCGGGGACTAGGAACAGTCAGTACTTC.